The clone carrying this T cell receptor beta chain showed up many times. The V end was cut by 4 bases, the J end by 4 bases, with 9 bases between. CDR3 length: 13 residues. Germline CDR1 is MDHEN and CDR2 is SYDVKM. TCRdb analysed the RACE reads with MiXCR anew, one entry per CDR3 protein. The sample lists some 380,000 distinct CDR3 sequences; around 4.8% were seen once. This sample is part of a study of human T cells and chemical hapten exposure. The overall study: For the approximately 25-week duration of the study, patients were given weekly doses of diphenylcyclopropenone on the scalp. Patients, mostly women, had alopecia areata, alopecia totalis or alopecia universalis. Small pooled library volume differences mainly caused per-sample TCR yield variation.

This sample's time point: patch test 1, 2 weeks after DPC sensitization. Treatment given: therapeutic diphenylcyclopropenone sensitization with weekly scalp DPC. Suited to DPC and affected by alopecia, the donors ranged from 18 to 70 years old. The chain combines TRBV28 with TRBJ2-3; D not resolved. Material: whole blood, obtained in connection with sensitization to the hapten diphenylcyclopropenone (DPC). This TCR was sampled from a woman aged 45-65 years with alopecia areata. Some clones in this sample may be carry-over from other donors' samples. CDR3 amino acids: CASSSRSSDTQYF. CDR3 DNA: TGTGCCAGCAGTTCGCGGAGCTCAGATACGCAGTATTTT.